The rows below give T cell receptor beta chains drawn from one sample of a study of cytomegalovirus exposure and HLA in healthy donors. Only in-frame clones appear in the TCRdb table, and some are missing; sequencing was by immunoSEQ multiplex PCR. The sample carries about 220,000 clones, 60% to 80% recorded once. The sample comprised PBMCs. These receptors were collected from a woman aged 30 to 39 in good health and CMV-seronegative. Each CDR3 is given with its conserved first and last residue. Fields, in order: V gene, clone size, CDR3 protein. Size is omitted from some rows. Given values are once, few, many or a class for expanded clones.

v_gene: TRBV27
abundance: NA
CDR3aa: CASSWRRTGINIQYF

v_gene: TRBV2
abundance: NA
CDR3aa: CASSPTGVPGTEAFF

v_gene: TRBV28
abundance: NA
CDR3aa: CASSVQGNTEAFF

v_gene: TRBV18
abundance: NA
CDR3aa: CASSQSYGGYNEQFF

v_gene: TRBV11-2
abundance: NA
CDR3aa: CASSTTGQGNSPLHF

v_gene: TRBV6-1
abundance: NA
CDR3aa: CASTPASPTYEQYF

v_gene: TRBV6-6
abundance: few
CDR3aa: CASSGVGYGYTF

v_gene: TRBV25-1
abundance: NA
CDR3aa: CASSDAGQIYGYTF

v_gene: TRBV7-2
abundance: NA
CDR3aa: CASSLQGGNTIYF

v_gene: TRBV6-6
abundance: NA
CDR3aa: CASTIPYEQYF

v_gene: TRBV11-2
abundance: NA
CDR3aa: CASSADRAFAGELFF

v_gene: TRBV10-3
abundance: NA
CDR3aa: CAINAGENSGNTIYF

v_gene: TRBV7-7
abundance: NA
CDR3aa: CASSAPQGEYGYTF